Listed here are 16 T cell receptor beta chains from one sample, sequenced in a study of long-term antiretroviral therapy in people with HIV. The immunoSEQ assay was v3.0, run at survey level. Method: immunoSEQ multiplex PCR; TCRdb's copy keeps in-frame clones and lacks some. The top ten hold around 3.8% of the sample, which has fewer than 40,000 clones, about 93% seen once. The material sequenced was unsorted PBMCs, taken around 5 years after starting antiretroviral therapy. The receptors were sampled from a woman between 50 and 59 years old with HIV.

J is TRBJ2-5 and V is TRBV6-6; perhaps TRBD1 as D (5 bases). CDR3 length: 15 residues. Trimming shortened V by 6 bases and J by 1 base, and 15 bases separated the two germline ends. From germline, CDR1 is MNHNY and CDR2 SVGAGI (reference sequence). CDR3 loop: CASRLAQGLQETQYF. The DNA for the CDR3 is TGTGCCAGCAGGTTGGCGCAGGGTCTCCAAGAGACCCAGTACTTC.

V gene TRBV5-1 combines with J gene TRBJ2-7; TRBD1 aligns across 7 bases. The V gene end was trimmed by 0 bases and the J gene end by 4 bases; junction bases not matched to a gene: 10. From germline, CDR1 is SGHRS and CDR2 YFSETQ. The CDR3 has 16 residues. CDR3 protein: CASSLGTGTMEYEQYF. The CDR3 bases are TGCGCCAGCAGCTTGGGGACAGGAACTATGGAATACGAGCAGTACTTC.

This chain joins TRBV11-1 and TRBJ2-7; D call uncertain. Germline CDR1 SGHAT, CDR2 FQDESV (reference sequence). V dropped 2 bases and J dropped 0 bases, with 8 bases sitting between them. The CDR3 loop spans 14 amino acids. The CDR3 sequence: CASSLHTASYEQYF. For the CDR3, the DNA is TGTGCCAGCAGCTTACATACGGCCTCCTACGAGCAGTACTTC.

The gene calls are TRBV7-2 and TRBJ1-6, with D perhaps TRBD1 (6 bases). From germline, CDR1 is SGHTA and CDR2 FQGNSA. Trimming pared 4 bases from V and 9 bases from J, leaving 19 bases between. The CDR3 runs to 16 residues. Here the CDR3 reads CASSSPMGGWSSPLHF. DNA for the CDR3: TGTGCCAGCAGCTCTCCTATGGGGGGCTGGAGTTCACCCCTCCACTTT. Complete variable domain (other parts from reference TRBV7-2 and TRBJ1-6): GAGVSQSPSNKVTEKGKDVELRCDPISGHTALYWYRQSLGQGLEFLIYFQGNSAPDKSGLPSDRFSAERTGGSVSTLTIQRTQQEDSAVYLCASSSPMGGWSSPLHFGNGTRLTVT.

V is TRBV7-9 and J is TRBJ2-3; 12 bases match TRBD2. This CDR3 has 16 amino acids. V shed 5 bases and J 5 bases; nucleotides not matched to a gene: 8. The V gene's germline CDR1 is SEHNR and CDR2 FQNEAQ (reference sequence). CDR3 in amino acids: CASSLLAGGQKDTQYF. Here the CDR3 DNA reads TGTGCCAGCAGCCTACTAGCGGGGGGCCAGAAAGATACGCAGTATTTT.

The genes are TRBV4-3 and TRBJ2-2, with 8 nucleotides matching TRBD1. CDR3 length: 14 residues. After removal of 8 bases from V and 1 base from J, the junction contained 3 bases not matched to a gene. The germline CDR1 and CDR2 sequences are LGHNA and YSLEER. The CDR3 is CASGQGLNTGELFF. In DNA, the CDR3 is TGCGCCAGCGGACAGGGCCTGAACACCGGGGAGCTGTTTTTT.

The rearrangement joins TRBV5-1 to TRBJ1-3; D perhaps matches TRBD1 (5 bases). Germline CDR1 SGHRS, CDR2 YFSETQ. CDR3 length: 15 residues. With 5 bases removed from V and 0 bases from J, the gap between germline ends came to 12 bases. The CDR3 loop is CASRLRGDSGNTIYF. DNA of the CDR3: TGCGCCAGCAGGTTGAGGGGTGACTCTGGAAACACCATATATTTT.

The V gene is TRBV7-3, the J gene TRBJ2-1; 8 bases are a match to TRBD2. Germline values: CDR1 SGHTA, CDR2 FQGTGA. This CDR3 has 16 residues. After removal of 1 base from V and 3 bases from J, the junction contained 5 bases not matched to a gene. In DNA form, the CDR3 reads TGTGCCAGCAGCTTAAGAGCGGGGGTCAACTACAATGAGCAGTTCTTC. This translates into CASSLRAGVNYNEQFF.

The V gene is TRBV6-6, the J gene TRBJ1-1; D ambiguous. V lost 0 bases and J lost 1, with 12 bases in between. Germline CDR1 MNHNY, CDR2 SVGAGI (reference sequence). The CDR3 contains 16 residues. In DNA, the CDR3 is TGTGCCAGCAGTTACTCGTTGGTTCCCAGGAACACTGAAGCTTTCTTT. It encodes CASSYSLVPRNTEAFF.

J is TRBJ2-2 and V is TRBV7-8; D is undetermined. V gave up 7 bases and J gave up 0 bases, with 12 bases separating them. Germline assignment: CDR1 SGHVS and CDR2 FQNEAQ. There are 15 residues in the CDR3. The CDR3 DNA reads TGTGCCAGCACCCCCTTGTCGACGAACACCGGGGAGCTGTTTTTT. Translation: CASTPLSTNTGELFF. Looking up the rest from reference TRBV7-8 and TRBJ2-2 gives the full variable domain: GAGVSQSPRYKVAKRGQDVALRCDPISGHVSLFWYQQALGQGPEFLTYFQNEAQLDKSGLPSDRFFAERPEGSVSTLKIQRTQQEDSAVYLCASTPLSTNTGELFFGEGSRLTVL.

V gene TRBV15 combines with J gene TRBJ2-7; 10 nucleotides align to TRBD2. CDR3 length: 14 residues. Trimming at V came to 3 bases and at J to 6 bases, leaving 5 bases not matched to a gene. Per germline, CDR1 LNHNV and CDR2 YYDKDF (reference sequence). The CDR3 is CATSRGLAPGEQYF. CDR3 coding DNA: TGTGCCACCAGCAGGGGACTAGCGCCGGGCGAGCAGTACTTC. Based on the CDR3 plus reference TRBV15 and TRBJ2-7, the full variable domain is DAMVIQNPRYQVTQFGKPVTLSCSQTLNHNVMYWYQQKSSQAPKLLFHYYDKDFNNEADTPDNFQSRRPNTSFCFLDIRSPGLGDTAMYLCATSRGLAPGEQYFGPGTRLTVT.

The rearrangement links TRBV6-5 to TRBJ1-5; TRBD1 agrees at 8 bases. The CDR3 extends over 14 amino acids. CDR1 and CDR2 (germline): MNHEY, SVGAGI. The V and J ends lost 7 bases and 3 bases, in that order; junction bases with no gene match: 5. In DNA, the CDR3 is TGTGCCAGCATCAGACAGGGGTACAATCAGCCCCAGCATTTT. Its translation: CASIRQGYNQPQHF.

Only one count was recorded for this clone. The chain links TRBV2 to TRBJ1-3; D is unresolved. Germline loops: CDR1 SNHLY, CDR2 FYNNEI. The CDR3 spans 16 residues. V dropped 2 bases and J dropped 4 bases, with 15 bases sitting between them. The CDR3 sequence is CASSEQPGVLGNTIYF. CDR3 bases: TGTGCCAGCAGTGAACAGCCTGGGGTGTTGGGAAACACCATATATTTT.

The rearrangement links TRBV20-1 to TRBJ2-3; 9 positions match TRBD1. The CDR3 is 11 residues long. Germline CDR1 and CDR2: DFQATT and SNEGSKA (reference sequence). V shed 5 bases and J 6 bases; nucleotides not matched to a gene: 0. CDR3 in amino acids: CSADRGDTQYF. CDR3 in DNA: TGCAGTGCTGACAGGGGGGATACGCAGTATTTT.

J is TRBJ2-5 and V is TRBV19; 9 bases agree with TRBD1. With V trimmed by 6 bases and J by 4 bases, 6 bases remained unmatched. Germline V CDR1 and CDR2: LNHDA, SQIVND (reference sequence). This CDR3 has 14 residues. For the CDR3, the DNA is TGTGCCAGTAGCCTTCCGGGACAGGGAGAGACCCAGTACTTC. This codes for CASSLPGQGETQYF.

V and J are TRBV5-1 and TRBJ1-2; maybe TRBD1 (5 bases). This CDR3 has 14 residues. Trimming took 4 bases from V and 2 from J, leaving 12 bases between them. From germline, CDR1 is SGHRS and CDR2 YFSETQ. The CDR3 DNA sequence: TGCGCCAGCAGCCCCCTGGGGCAGAACTATGGCTACACCTTC. It translates to CASSPLGQNYGYTF.